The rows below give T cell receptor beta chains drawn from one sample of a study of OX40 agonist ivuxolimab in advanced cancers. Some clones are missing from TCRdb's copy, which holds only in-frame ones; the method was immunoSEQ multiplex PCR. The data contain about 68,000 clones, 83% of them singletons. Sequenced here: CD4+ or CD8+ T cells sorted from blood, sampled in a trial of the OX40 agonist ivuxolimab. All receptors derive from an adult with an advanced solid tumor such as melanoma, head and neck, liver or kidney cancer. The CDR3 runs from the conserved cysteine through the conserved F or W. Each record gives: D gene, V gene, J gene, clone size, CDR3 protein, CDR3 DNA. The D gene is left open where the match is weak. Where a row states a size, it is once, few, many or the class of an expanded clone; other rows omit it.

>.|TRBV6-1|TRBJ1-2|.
CASSEGGVSGRSGYTF
TGTGCCAGCAGTGAGGGGGGTGTTTCGGGGCGATCTGGCTACACCTTC
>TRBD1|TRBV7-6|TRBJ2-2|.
CASSQTGGISGELFF
TGTGCCAGCAGCCAGACAGGGGGGATCTCCGGGGAGCTGTTTTTT
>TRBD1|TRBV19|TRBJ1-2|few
CASMETGRFYGYTF
TGTGCCAGTATGGAGACAGGGAGGTTTTATGGCTACACCTTC
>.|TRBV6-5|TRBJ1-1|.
CASSKGGVATEAFF
TGTGCCAGCAGTAAAGGGGGTGTTGCCACTGAAGCTTTCTTT
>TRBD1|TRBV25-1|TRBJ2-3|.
CASSDLTGAVDTQYF
TGTGCCAGCAGTGATTTAACAGGGGCGGTAGATACGCAGTATTTT
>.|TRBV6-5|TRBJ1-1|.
CASSQGPIRTEAFF
TGTGCCAGCAGTCAGGGTCCTATCCGGACTGAAGCTTTCTTT
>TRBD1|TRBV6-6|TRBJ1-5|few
CASSWTGGQPQHF
TGTGCCAGCAGTTGGACAGGAGGTCAGCCCCAGCATTTT
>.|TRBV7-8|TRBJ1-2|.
CASSLEPGPNYGYTF
TGTGCCAGCAGCTTAGAACCAGGGCCGAACTATGGCTACACCTTC
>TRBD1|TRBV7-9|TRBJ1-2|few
CASSLGQGINTF
TGTGCCAGCAGCTTAGGACAGGGGATCAACACCTTC
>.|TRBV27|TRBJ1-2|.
CASSLSKQHYGYTF
TGTGCCAGCAGTTTAAGTAAACAGCACTATGGCTACACCTTC
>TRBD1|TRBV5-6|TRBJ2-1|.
CASSEPGQGAHEQFF
TGTGCCAGCAGCGAGCCGGGACAGGGGGCCCATGAGCAGTTCTTC
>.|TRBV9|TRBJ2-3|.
CASSVDRWGTDTQYF
TGTGCCAGCAGCGTAGATCGATGGGGCACAGATACGCAGTATTTT
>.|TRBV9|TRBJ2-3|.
CASSVHGQSFTDTQYF
TGTGCCAGCAGCGTTCACGGACAGAGCTTCACAGATACGCAGTATTTT
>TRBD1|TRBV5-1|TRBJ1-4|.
CASSLQGVFEKLFF
TGCGCCAGCAGCCTGCAGGGGGTCTTTGAAAAACTGTTTTTT
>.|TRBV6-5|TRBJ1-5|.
CASSRTGNNNQPQHF
TGTGCCAGCAGCCGAACAGGGAACAACAATCAGCCCCAGCATTTT
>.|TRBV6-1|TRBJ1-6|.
CASLDGLNSPLHF
TGTGCCAGTCTTGACGGTTTGAATTCACCCCTCCACTTT
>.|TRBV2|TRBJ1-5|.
CASSSGSGARTQPQHF
TGTGCCAGCAGTTCCGGCTCGGGGGCGCGAACTCAGCCCCAGCATTTT